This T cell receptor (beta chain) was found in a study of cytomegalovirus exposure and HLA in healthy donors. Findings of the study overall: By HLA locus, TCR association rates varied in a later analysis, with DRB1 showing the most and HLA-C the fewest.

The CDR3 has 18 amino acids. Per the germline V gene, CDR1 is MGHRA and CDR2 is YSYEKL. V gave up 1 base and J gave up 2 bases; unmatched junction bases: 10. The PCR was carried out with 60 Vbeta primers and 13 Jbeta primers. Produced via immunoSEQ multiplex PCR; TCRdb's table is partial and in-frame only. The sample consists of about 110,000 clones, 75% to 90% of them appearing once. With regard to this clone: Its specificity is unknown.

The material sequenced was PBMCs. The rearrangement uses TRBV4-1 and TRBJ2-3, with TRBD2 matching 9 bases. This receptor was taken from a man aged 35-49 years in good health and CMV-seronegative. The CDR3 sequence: CASSQGLQRGDFTDTQYF. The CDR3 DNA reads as TGCGCCAGCAGCCAAGGCCTCCAGCGGGGGGACTTCACAGATACGCAGTATTTT.